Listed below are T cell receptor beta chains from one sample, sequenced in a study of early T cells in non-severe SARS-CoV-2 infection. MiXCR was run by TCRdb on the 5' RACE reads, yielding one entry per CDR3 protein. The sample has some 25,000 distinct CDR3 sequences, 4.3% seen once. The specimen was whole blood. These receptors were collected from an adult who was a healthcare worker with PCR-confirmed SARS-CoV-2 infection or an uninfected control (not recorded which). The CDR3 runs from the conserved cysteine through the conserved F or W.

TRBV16,CASTGPSGSRSYNEQFF
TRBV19,CASKSVSYQETQYF
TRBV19,CASSSWTGPTYEQYF
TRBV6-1,CASSEDRNSGNTIYF
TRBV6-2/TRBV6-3,CASSFSPTGGEQYF
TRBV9,CASSVYGQGNEQYF
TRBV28,CASSPTSHLEQYF
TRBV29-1,CSVDGQPKNIQYF
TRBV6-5,CASSATLTVEAFF
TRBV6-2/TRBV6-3,CASSYSRVTYEQYF
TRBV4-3,CASSQRGGMDEQYF
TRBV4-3,CASSQGHRSYSTDTQYF
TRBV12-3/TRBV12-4,CASSLTGTVTIYF